These 15 T cell receptor beta chains were sequenced from one sample in a study of T cell responses to AZD1222 COVID-19 vaccine. Sequenced by immunoSEQ multiplex PCR; TCRdb stores in-frame clones only, minus some. The repertoire has around 100,000 clones, 88% of them found once; the top ten carry 15% to 20%. The sample in question was peripheral blood, obtained on day 0 of AZD1222 vaccination. Receptors originate from an adult in good health.

The chain carries TRBV5-5 and TRBJ2-7, with D perhaps TRBD1 or TRBD2 (5 bases each). Trimming stripped 2 bases from V and 4 bases from J, with 13 bases between. The CDR3 extends over 14 amino acids. Germline lookup yields CDR1 SGHKS and CDR2 YYEKEE (reference sequence). This CDR3 reads CASSFEGTLYEQYF. Here the CDR3 DNA reads TGTGCCAGCAGCTTCGAGGGGACCCTATACGAGCAGTACTTC.

The V and J genes are TRBV9 and TRBJ2-7; 12 bases agree with TRBD2. Germline CDR1 reads SGDLS; CDR2 reads YYNGEE. V dropped 4 bases and J dropped 3; count of bases not matched to a gene: 2. The CDR3 consists of 14 residues. DNA for the CDR3: TGTGCCAGCAGCTCGGGACTAGCGGGCTACGAGCAGTACTTC. Encoded protein: CASSSGLAGYEQYF.

The V and J genes are TRBV4-3 and TRBJ2-1; 8 nucleotides match TRBD2. Germline V gene sequence: CDR1 LGHNA, CDR2 YSLEER. Germline trimming cut 0 bases from V and 2 bases from J; bases unmatched to any gene: 9. The CDR3 totals 18 residues. In DNA, the CDR3 is TGCGCCAGCAGCCAAGATTGGGCGGGAGGAGGTCCCTACAATGAGCAGTTCTTC. Protein sequence: CASSQDWAGGGPYNEQFF.

This clone has a single count. The chain joins TRBV28 to TRBJ2-7, with 7 positions matching TRBD2. Germline V gives CDR1 MDHEN, CDR2 SYDVKM. J lost 9 bases, V lost 7 bases, and 24 bases had no gene match. The CDR3 is 17 amino acids. CDR3 sequence reads: CASIKGVGLEGPGGQYF. The CDR3 DNA reads TGTGCCAGCATCAAAGGGGTCGGACTCGAAGGGCCGGGAGGGCAGTACTTC.

V gene TRBV5-1 combines with J gene TRBJ2-3, with 7 nucleotides matching TRBD2. The CDR3 has 15 residues. V shed 3 bases and J 0 bases; nucleotides not matched to a gene: 4. From germline, CDR1 is SGHRS and CDR2 YFSETQ. CDR3 in DNA: TGCGCCAGCAGCTGGACTAGTGCTAGCACAGATACGCAGTATTTT. It specifies CASSWTSASTDTQYF.

This clone was detected only once. The chain couples TRBV19 to TRBJ1-1; 11 bases align to TRBD1. Germline V gene sequence: CDR1 LNHDA, CDR2 SQIVND (reference sequence). J was trimmed by 11 bases and V by 6 bases; bases with no gene match: 5. The CDR3 has 12 residues. The DNA of the CDR3 is TGTGCCAGTAGGGACAGGGGGCGTGATGCTTTCTTT. It specifies CASRDRGRDAFF. Full variable domain (rest looked up from reference TRBV19 and TRBJ1-1): DGGITQSPKYLFRKEGQNVTLSCEQNLNHDAMYWYRQDPGQGLRLIYYSQIVNDFQKGDIAEGYSVSREKKESFPLTVTSAQKNPTAFYLCASRDRGRDAFFGQGTRLTVV.

The gene calls are TRBV19 and TRBJ1-5, with 8 bases identical to TRBD1. Germline-derived CDR1 and CDR2 are LNHDA and SQIVND (reference sequence). After removal of 7 bases from V and 6 bases from J, the junction contained 11 bases not matched to a gene. The CDR3 loop spans 15 amino acids. CDR3 sequence reads: CASTDRGAIGQPQHF. The CDR3 DNA reads as TGTGCCAGTACCGACAGGGGCGCCATCGGTCAGCCCCAGCATTTT. Based on the CDR3 plus reference TRBV19 and TRBJ1-5, the full variable domain is DGGITQSPKYLFRKEGQNVTLSCEQNLNHDAMYWYRQDPGQGLRLIYYSQIVNDFQKGDIAEGYSVSREKKESFPLTVTSAQKNPTAFYLCASTDRGAIGQPQHFGDGTRLSIL.

This clone showed up just once. This chain joins TRBV4-1 and TRBJ1-4; 9 bases map to TRBD1. The CDR3 is 16 amino acids. With 0 bases clipped from V and 5 bases from J, the junction kept 4 bases outside the gene matches. The germline CDR1 and CDR2 sequences are MGHRA and YSYEKL. The CDR3 sequence: CASSQDWGQGNEKLFF. CDR3 nucleotides: TGCGCCAGCAGCCAAGATTGGGGACAGGGAAATGAAAAACTGTTTTTT.

The chain joins TRBV6-1 to TRBJ2-3; D is possibly TRBD1 (6 bases). The ends were cut back, 2 bases at V and 6 bases at J, with 12 bases in the middle. CDR1 and CDR2 (germline): MNHNS, SASEGT. The CDR3 is 14 amino acids. CDR3 DNA sequence: TGTGCCAGCAGTGAATACAGGGTAGGCGATACGCAGTATTTT. The encoded protein is CASSEYRVGDTQYF.

V and J are TRBV2 and TRBJ2-1, with D possibly being TRBD1 or TRBD2 (5 bases each). From germline, CDR1 is SNHLY and CDR2 FYNNEI. V dropped 11 bases and J dropped 4 bases, with 15 bases sitting between them. CDR3 length: 13 residues. CDR3 DNA: TGTGCCGGGGGATCGGTTGGTTACAATGAGCAGTTCTTC. Its protein product is CAGGSVGYNEQFF.

This clone appeared once. Other DNA sequences from this sample encode an identical CDR3 as well. The rearrangement joins TRBV5-1 to TRBJ1-1; D gene ambiguous. Germline assignment: CDR1 SGHRS and CDR2 YFSETQ. The CDR3 loop spans 14 amino acids. The V end was cut by 2 bases, the J end by 1 base, with 9 bases between. The CDR3 DNA reads TGCGCCAGCAGCTTTTCCACCGAGAACACTGAAGCTTTCTTT. Amino acid sequence: CASSFSTENTEAFF. The full variable domain, in which reference TRBV5-1 and TRBJ1-1 provide the parts outside the CDR3, is KAGVTQTPRYLIKTRGQQVTLSCSPISGHRSVSWYQQTPGQGLQFLFEYFSETQRNKGNFPGRFSGRQFSNSRSEMNVSTLELGDSALYLCASSFSTENTEAFFGQGTRLTVV.

The chain uses TRBV28 and TRBJ1-5, with a tentative D call TRBD1 (5 bases). Germline CDR1 and CDR2: MDHEN and SYDVKM. The CDR3 contains 15 residues. The V and J ends lost 6 bases and 2 bases respectively, with 14 bases between them. The chain's CDR3 is CASRPRGLGNQPQHF. CDR3 nucleotide sequence: TGTGCCAGCAGACCAAGGGGTTTGGGCAATCAGCCCCAGCATTTT.

This clone has just a few counts. The chain is built from TRBV5-6 and TRBJ1-3; TRBD1 is a possible D gene (6 bases). V lost 5 bases to trimming and J lost 4 bases, with 10 bases between them. This CDR3 spans 13 amino acids. Per the germline V gene, CDR1 is SGHDT and CDR2 is YYEEEE. CDR3 DNA: TGTGCCAGCAGTTGGCAGGGGGGAAACACCATATATTTT. This translates into CASSWQGGNTIYF.

V is TRBV28 and J is TRBJ2-1; D may be TRBD1 or TRBD2 (6 bases each). The CDR3 consists of 15 residues. CDR1 MDHEN and CDR2 SYDVKM come from the germline V gene. The V gene lost 8 bases and the J gene lost 3 bases, with 17 bases spanning the gap. The CDR3 region is CASGGPDLYYNEQFF. As DNA, the CDR3 is TGTGCCAGCGGGGGGCCGGACCTCTACTACAATGAGCAGTTCTTC.

The rearrangement uses TRBV6-2 or TRBV6-3 and TRBJ2-2; D is ambiguous. Deletions cut 5 bases from V and 0 bases from J, with 4 bases between. The CDR3 is 13 residues long. Germline CDR1 MNHEY, CDR2 SVGEGT. The CDR3 loop is CASSDTNTGELFF. CDR3 coding DNA: TGTGCCAGCAGTGATACGAACACCGGGGAGCTGTTTTTT.